Listed below are T cell receptor beta chains from one sample, sequenced in a study of HIV-infected patients and healthy controls. TCRdb reanalysed the 5' RACE reads using MiXCR and keeps one entry per CDR3 protein. Of 15,000 to 20,000 distinct CDR3 sequences listed, 7.5% to 9% are singletons. Sequenced sample: blood. Receptor source: an adult in good health. Each CDR3 is given with its conserved first and last residue. The D gene is left open where the match is weak.

cdr3_aa	v_call	cdr3_length	d_call	j_call
CSVYPRNTEAFF	TRBV29-1	12	NA	TRBJ1-1
CASSLMNQPQHF	TRBV18	12	NA	TRBJ1-5
CASSSGASGHTEAFF	TRBV7-3	15	NA	TRBJ1-1
CASTRDLTNYNEQFF	TRBV19	15	NA	TRBJ2-1
CASSAPGTGYEKLFF	TRBV7-2	15	TRBD1	TRBJ1-4
CASSRNNEQFF	TRBV3-1	11	NA	TRBJ2-1
CASSYYGAGYEAFF	TRBV11-2	14	NA	TRBJ1-1
CASSGLAGGPDTQYF	TRBV6-1	15	TRBD2	TRBJ2-3
CASSSGVIEAFF	TRBV28	12	NA	TRBJ1-1
CASSVQSGTGDTGELFF	TRBV9	17	TRBD1	TRBJ2-2
CASSFETSGQETQYF	TRBV5-4	15	TRBD2	TRBJ2-5
CSVDMIVRHADTQYF	TRBV29-1	15	NA	TRBJ2-3
CSASPHGPNEQFF	TRBV20-1	13	NA	TRBJ2-1
CASRPTRQGQLYNEQSF	TRBV6-5	17	TRBD1	TRBJ2-1
CASSFRTSGRGTQYF	TRBV28	15	TRBD2	TRBJ2-3
CASSLGRLTRNEKLFF	TRBV7-8	16	NA	TRBJ1-4
CASSQDDSFANSPLHF	TRBV4-3	16	NA	TRBJ1-6